This T cell receptor (beta chain) was identified in a study of T cell responses to AZD1222 COVID-19 vaccine. Study-wide findings and caveats: Baseline serostatus was positive in only six AZD1222 recipients. Donors in the cohort were predominantly white British and more often female, and clonal diversity was possibly underestimated. Repertoires were sampled only after the peak T cell response. A reported finding is that nearly half of spike-specific TCRs target unmutated variant regions.

On this clone itself: No antigen is known for it.

Measured with immunoSEQ multiplex PCR; TCRdb has only the in-frame clones, and not every one. The sample contains tens of thousands of clones, around nine tenths of which appear only once. The V and J ends lost 4 bases and 7 bases respectively, with 10 bases between them. The V gene's germline CDR1 is KGHDR and CDR2 SFDVKD. The CDR3 has 13 residues. Material: peripheral blood, obtained on day 0 of AZD1222 vaccination. V gene TRBV24-1 combines with J gene TRBJ2-1, with D unclear. This receptor was taken from an adult in good health. The CDR3 DNA sequence: TGTGCCACCAGTGACGCAGACCAAAATGAGCAGTTCTTC. This codes for CATSDADQNEQFF.